This is a list of T cell receptor beta chains from one sample in a study of post-analysis software for immune sequencing data. A single record per CDR3 protein comes from TCRdb applying MiXCR to the PCR reads. The sample has about 150,000 distinct CDR3 sequences, 25% to 35% seen once. The sequencing input was blood. The receptors derive from a girl under 18 with multiple sclerosis. Both conserved end residues are part of each CDR3. Each record gives: clone size, V gene, CDR3 protein. Size tells how often a clone was seen (once, few, many) or the class of an expanded clone, and some rows leave it out.

clone_size: -
v_call: TRBV19
cdr3_aa: CASSIGTGFPPNEQFF

clone_size: -
v_call: TRBV5-1
cdr3_aa: CASRTGHNEKLFF

clone_size: -
v_call: TRBV5-6
cdr3_aa: CASSLGQIVAENIQYF

clone_size: -
v_call: TRBV19
cdr3_aa: CASSPMGGNQPQHF

clone_size: many
v_call: TRBV28
cdr3_aa: CASSRNIQYF

clone_size: -
v_call: TRBV12-3/TRBV12-4
cdr3_aa: CASRPGLHMDTIYF

clone_size: -
v_call: TRBV5-1
cdr3_aa: CASSLSAGGRLEQFF

clone_size: -
v_call: TRBV7-2
cdr3_aa: CASSSQKRGTDTQYF

clone_size: -
v_call: TRBV5-5
cdr3_aa: CASSTGRRDYGYTF

clone_size: many
v_call: TRBV9
cdr3_aa: CASSGAKLADGRDTQYF

clone_size: -
v_call: TRBV20-1
cdr3_aa: CSAISGRGPDNEQFF

clone_size: few
v_call: TRBV4-1
cdr3_aa: CASSRPGSSYEQYF

clone_size: -
v_call: TRBV9
cdr3_aa: CASDGDRGRDTQYF

clone_size: many
v_call: TRBV6-5
cdr3_aa: CASSIGAGRVYNEQFF

clone_size: many
v_call: TRBV4-1
cdr3_aa: CASSQVNLISTDTQYF

clone_size: many
v_call: TRBV29-1
cdr3_aa: CSVDVAGASDLTDTQYF

clone_size: once
v_call: TRBV27
cdr3_aa: CASSPTGVVAGIGETQYF

clone_size: many
v_call: TRBV7-2
cdr3_aa: CASSLYDSIYGYTF

clone_size: many
v_call: TRBV29-1
cdr3_aa: CSVPTGSGANVLTF

clone_size: -
v_call: TRBV12-3/TRBV12-4
cdr3_aa: CASRAGQFSYEQYF

clone_size: many
v_call: TRBV10-3
cdr3_aa: CAISDVQGSQPQHF

clone_size: many
v_call: TRBV5-1
cdr3_aa: CASSLLQETQYF

clone_size: -
v_call: TRBV7-2
cdr3_aa: CASRTSTGTNGYTF

clone_size: -
v_call: TRBV7-9
cdr3_aa: CASSLEKISGANVLTF

clone_size: many
v_call: TRBV29-1
cdr3_aa: CSVALGRGDTQYF

clone_size: few
v_call: TRBV10-3
cdr3_aa: CAISVKAARAYEQYF

clone_size: -
v_call: TRBV5-1
cdr3_aa: CASSLGQQNTEAFF

clone_size: few
v_call: TRBV18
cdr3_aa: CASSPTKETQYF

clone_size: -
v_call: TRBV7-9
cdr3_aa: CASSLARQGGTGELFF

clone_size: many
v_call: TRBV29-1
cdr3_aa: CSVEGLAGEDNYNEQFF

clone_size: -
v_call: TRBV12-3/TRBV12-4
cdr3_aa: CASRDGQGSGYTF

clone_size: few
v_call: TRBV27
cdr3_aa: CASSQQGANEKLFF

clone_size: many
v_call: TRBV6-5
cdr3_aa: CASSPRTVTNEQFF

clone_size: -
v_call: TRBV29-1
cdr3_aa: CSVERLVASNQYF

clone_size: few
v_call: TRBV19
cdr3_aa: CASSIEGATGNQPQHF

clone_size: many
v_call: TRBV3-1
cdr3_aa: CASSPPGRLYEQYF

clone_size: -
v_call: TRBV2
cdr3_aa: CASSIVSGYTF

clone_size: -
v_call: TRBV7-9
cdr3_aa: CASGHATDTQYF

clone_size: many
v_call: TRBV10-3
cdr3_aa: CASGVSSGDEQFF

clone_size: -
v_call: TRBV27
cdr3_aa: CASSLLPNTEAFF

clone_size: -
v_call: TRBV5-1
cdr3_aa: CASSLGAFGTANYGYTF